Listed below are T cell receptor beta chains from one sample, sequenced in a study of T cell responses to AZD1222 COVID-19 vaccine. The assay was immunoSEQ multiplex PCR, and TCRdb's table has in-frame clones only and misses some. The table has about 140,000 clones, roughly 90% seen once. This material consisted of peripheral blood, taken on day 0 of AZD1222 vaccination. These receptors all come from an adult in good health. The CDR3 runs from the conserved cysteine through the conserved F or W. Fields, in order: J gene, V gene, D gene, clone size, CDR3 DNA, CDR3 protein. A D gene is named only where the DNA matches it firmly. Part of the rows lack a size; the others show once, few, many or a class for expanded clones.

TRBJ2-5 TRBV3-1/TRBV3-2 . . TGTGCCAGCAGCGCAAGCGGGGACAAACAAGAGACCCAGTACTTC CASSASGDKQETQYF
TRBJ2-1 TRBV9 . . TGTGCCAGCAGCTCAAGGGCCGGACTCAAGGCTGAGCAGTTCTTC CASSSRAGLKAEQFF
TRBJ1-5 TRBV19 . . TGTGCCAGTAGCCAACAGTGGGGTAGCAATCAGCCCCAGCATTTT CASSQQWGSNQPQHF
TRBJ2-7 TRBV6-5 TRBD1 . TGTGCCAGCAGCCTCGACAGGGTCTCCTACGAGCAGTACTTC CASSLDRVSYEQYF
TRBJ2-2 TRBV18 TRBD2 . TGTGCCAGCTCACCACTGACTAGCGGAGAGACCGGGGAGCTGTTTTTT CASSPLTSGETGELFF
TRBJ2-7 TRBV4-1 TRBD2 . TGCGCCAGCAGCCAAGTGTATCTGGGACTAGCGGACGTATACGAGCAGTACTTC CASSQVYLGLADVYEQYF
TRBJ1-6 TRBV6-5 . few TGTGCCAGCAGTTACTCACAGAGCTCCTATAATTCACCCCTCCACTTT CASSYSQSSYNSPLHF
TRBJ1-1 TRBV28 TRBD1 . TGTGCCAGCAGCCGGCCTAGGGAGGTTCCGAGACAGGGTCAGGAGAACACTGAAGCTTTCTTT CASSRPREVPRQGQENTEAFF
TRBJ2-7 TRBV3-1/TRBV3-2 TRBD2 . TGTGCCAGCAGCCAAGGGGCGGGACTATTTTACGAGCAGTACTTC CASSQGAGLFYEQYF
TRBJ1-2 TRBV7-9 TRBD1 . TGTGCCAGCAGCTTCGGGGACAGAACCTACACCTTC CASSFGDRTYTF
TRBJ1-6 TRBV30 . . TGTGCCTGGAGTGTACTGGCGGAAGATTCACCCCTCCACTTT CAWSVLAEDSPLHF
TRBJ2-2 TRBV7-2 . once TGTGCCAGCAGTTTAGGCCCGAGCGGGACAACCGGGGAGCTGTTTTTT CASSLGPSGTTGELFF
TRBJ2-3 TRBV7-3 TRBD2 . TGTGCCAGCAGCTTAACGGTGGGGCTAGCGGGAGTAACGCAGTATTTT CASSLTVGLAGVTQYF
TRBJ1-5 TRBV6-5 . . TGTGCCAGCAGGGTAGAGTATCAGCCCCAGCATTTT CASRVEYQPQHF
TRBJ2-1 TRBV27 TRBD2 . TGTGCCAGCAGTTTATTAACTAGCGGGAGGGCCAATGAGCAGTTCTTC CASSLLTSGRANEQFF
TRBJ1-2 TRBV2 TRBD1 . TGTGCCAGCATTGGGACAGACCGTTACTATGGCTACACCTTC CASIGTDRYYGYTF
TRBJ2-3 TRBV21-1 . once TGTGCCAGCAGCGGAAGGGGGGGACAGGGGGCATATACGCAGTATTTT CASSGRGGQGAYTQYF
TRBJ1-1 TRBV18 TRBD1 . TGTGCCAGCTCACCGGGGACAGGGGGCTTCAACACTGAAGCTTTCTTT CASSPGTGGFNTEAFF
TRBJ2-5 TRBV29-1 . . TGCAGCGTTGGAGTGGGGGGAGAGACCCAGTACTTC CSVGVGGETQYF
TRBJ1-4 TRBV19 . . TGTGCCAGTAGTAAACAGGGTCCTAATGAAAAACTGTTTTTT CASSKQGPNEKLFF
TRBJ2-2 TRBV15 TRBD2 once TGTGCCACCAGCAGAGGCCGGACTAGCGGGAGTCCCGGGGAGCTGTTTTTT CATSRGRTSGSPGELFF
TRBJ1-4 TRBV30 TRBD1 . TGTGCCTGGAGTGTACGGGACAGGGTATGGGAAAAACTGTTTTTT CAWSVRDRVWEKLFF
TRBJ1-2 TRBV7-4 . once TGTGCCAGCAGCTCCCGGCGAGGGACGAACTATGGCTACACCTTC CASSSRRGTNYGYTF
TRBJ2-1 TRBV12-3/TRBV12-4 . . TGTGCCAGCAGTCGGCGACTAGTTCCTGAGCAGTTCTTC CASSRRLVPEQFF
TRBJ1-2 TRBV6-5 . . TGTGCCAGCACTATTAACGCGGGGGGAGGCTACACCTTC CASTINAGGGYTF
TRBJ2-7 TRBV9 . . TGTGCCAGCAGCGTAGGAGCGGGCTCCTACGAGCAGTACTTC CASSVGAGSYEQYF
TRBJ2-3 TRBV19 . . TGTGCCAGCTCCTTAGAGGGCCGATTGGATACGCAGTATTTT CASSLEGRLDTQYF
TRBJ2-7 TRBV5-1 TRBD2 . TGCGCCAGCAGTCTAGCGGGAGACGCCAACGAGCAGTACTTC CASSLAGDANEQYF
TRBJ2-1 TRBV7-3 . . TGTGCCAGCAGCTCCTCCGCGGTCTCATACAATGAGCAGTTCTTC CASSSSAVSYNEQFF
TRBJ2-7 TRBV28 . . TGTGCCAGCAGTTTAACAGGGCGTGCCTACGAGCAGTACTTC CASSLTGRAYEQYF
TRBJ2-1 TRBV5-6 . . TGTGCCAGCAGCTTGGGACAGGTACCCTACAATGAGCAGTTCTTC CASSLGQVPYNEQFF
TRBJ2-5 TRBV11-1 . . TGTGCCAGCAGCCGCGGGGGCGGAGAGACCCAGTACTTC CASSRGGGETQYF